This T cell receptor (beta chain) emerged from a study of Ad26.COV2.S vaccination and SARS-CoV-2 variants. Study findings and constraints: The analyses of TCR breadth and depth may have understated the size of total T cell responses.

This CDR3 comprises 16 residues. Germline V gene data show CDR1 as MDHEN and CDR2 as SYDVKM. V lost 6 bases and J lost 3; bases outside the gene matches: 12. The protocol was immunoSEQ multiplex PCR, while the TCRdb copy is restricted to in-frame clones and leaves out a portion. This sample has about 460,000 clones, with about nine tenths found just once. Indicated treatment: around 19 received Ad26.COV2.S at low or high dose, single or two shots; about 5 received placebo; per-sample allocation not given. Repertoires come from day 63 after the first vaccine or placebo injection. It was an adult aged 18-55 years in Boston who was the donor. A remark on this clone: Its antigen is still unknown.

The clonotype originates from a person between 18 and 60 years old who received the Ad26.COV2.S COVID-19 vaccine or a placebo. Sequenced here: peripheral blood, sampled in a trial of Ad26.COV2.S vaccine versus placebo. The rearrangement links TRBV28 to TRBJ1-2, with 8 nucleotides matching TRBD1. This chain's CDR3 is CASSPPGQGSYYGYTF. CDR3 nucleotides: TGTGCCAGCAGCCCCCCCGGACAGGGAAGTTACTATGGCTACACCTTC.